The present TCR beta chain was sequenced within a study of regulatory T cells in long-lasting Graves disease. Study outcomes and limitations: TRBV28, TRBJ1-2 and TRBJ2-5 were segments that persistent disease favored. The study examined only peripheral blood, not thyroid tissue.

Time point reported: newly diagnosed GD, antithyroid drugs for less than 3 months. After RNA was extracted from PBMCs, the TCR library was made from it. For TCR beta, libraries came from iRepertoire HTBI primers and Arm-PCR of CDR3 regions. Each CDR3 protein is one row after TCRdb ran MiXCR on the multiplex PCR reads. Counted here are about 540,000 distinct CDR3 sequences, around an eighth occurring once; the ten biggest clones make up roughly 9.7%. The CDR3 contains 19 residues. Germline CDR1 and CDR2: SGHTA and FQGTGA. J was trimmed by 2 bases and V by 5 bases; bases with no gene match: 13. This clonotype occurred a few times. Its cognate antigen is unknown. This same sample was also taken into another study, of T cells in Graves' hyperthyroidism and ophthalmopathy. That study reports: Hyperthyroidism patients were newly diagnosed, had disease duration under 2 months, and were aged 18 to 65 years.

The source was peripheral blood mononuclear cells (PBMCs), collected at new diagnosis, from a patient treated with antithyroid drugs. The source is a man aged 30 to 45 with Graves disease. The chain carries TRBV7-3 and TRBJ2-4, with 12 bases that match TRBD2. DNA of the CDR3: TGTGCCAGCAGCCCAAGCCCCCCGACTAGCGGGAGTACCAAAAACATTCAGTACTTC. Protein sequence: CASSPSPPTSGSTKNIQYF.